The clone carrying this TCR beta chain occurred a few times. The antigen remains unidentified. This specimen belongs to a study of T cell repertoires in cytomegalovirus infection. Overall study findings and caveats: HLA-C-restricted CMV-specific TCR beta clonotypes prevailed in the ex vivo response. Of the TCR beta families, the public ones yielded a cumulative frequency that identified carriers of CMV plus the relevant HLA.

A single record per CDR3 protein comes from TCRdb applying MiXCR to the reads. The sample contains around 750,000 distinct CDR3 sequences, about 31% of which appear only once. J was trimmed by 9 bases and V by 5 bases; bases with no gene match: 4. Germline values: CDR1 SQVTM, CDR2 ANQGSEA. This CDR3 comprises 11 residues. The specimen was cultured CD8+ T cells from PBMCs, collected from culture after CMV antigen stimulation. This rearrangement joins TRBV29-1 to TRBJ2-1; TRBD2 agrees at 7 bases. This TCR was sampled from a human donor in good health (CMV status not recorded). Some clones in this sample may be carry-over from other donors' samples. Here the CDR3 reads CSVRPGGEQFF. In nucleotides, the CDR3 is TGCAGCGTTCGGCCGGGAGGTGAGCAGTTCTTC.